Detailed here is one T cell receptor beta chain. The data derive from a study of identical twins. This CDR3 comprises 14 residues. V lost 3 bases, J lost 8 bases, and 14 bases lay in between. Germline lookup yields CDR1 MNHNS and CDR2 SASEGT. Unique molecular identifiers were present on cDNA, and template switching added a universal primer site. TCRdb called the 5' RACE reads again in MiXCR, with one record for every CDR3 protein. The data show a few hundred thousand distinct CDR3 sequences, with roughly an eighth seen just once and about 4% held by the top ten. The sample was also linked to a second study, of yellow fever vaccine responses in identical twins.

The sequenced sample consisted of memory (CD45RO+) T cells sorted from blood. The V and J genes are TRBV6-1 and TRBJ2-1, with D perhaps TRBD1 or TRBD2 (5 bases each). This clonotype was obtained from a woman aged 18-29 years in good health. CDR3 DNA: TGTGCCAGCAGTGAGGGACCAGACGGGGATGAGCAGTTCTTC. Encoded protein: CASSEGPDGDEQFF.